Below, one T cell receptor beta chain is given with its context. Its target antigen remains unknown. Per-base quality was not reported, and no clone a single base away is much larger than it. Relative to germline, V is 7 bases shorter and J is 0 bases shorter, with 15 bases between their ends. Its CDR3 holds 16 amino acids, cysteine through phenylalanine. Only the CDR3 portion is preserved as DNA: 48 bases, with reading frame beginning at the first base. CDR1 and CDR2, looked up from the germline V gene, are MNHEY and SVGEGT. This record comes from a study of T cells after yellow fever vaccination (dated by TCRdb to about 2019). With regard to the full study: Libraries from fractions with low cell numbers were prepared with the SMART-Seq v4 Ultra Low Input RNA kit. To follow T-cell clones before and after both primary and booster YFV17D yellow fever vaccination, bulk TCR alpha and beta repertoires underwent longitudinal sequencing. Two healthy male donors made up the cohort, one aged 18 to 29 years and the other aged 30 to 40 years. Blood was drawn at multiple timepoints before and after primary and secondary immunization, with bulk PBMC replicates and cell subsets isolated.

Per the publication, the treatment or condition label means: live attenuated yellow fever vaccine strain. A standard Ficoll-Paque protocol was used to isolate PBMCs from peripheral blood. CD4 and CD8 T-cell fractions were isolated with Dynabeads CD4 and CD8 positive selection kits. TriZol was used to extract RNA from bulk PBMCs, CD4 and CD8 fractions, and dextramer-positive and dextramer-negative fractions. TCR cDNA was made using 5'RACE template switching, a step that added a universal primer site and unique molecular identifiers. Priming for cDNA synthesis came from both the TCR alpha and TCR beta constant segments. Two PCR steps were used to amplify libraries, with sample barcodes and sequencing adapters being added in the second step. Sequencing of the libraries was done on either Illumina HiSeq 2500 (2x100 bp) or NovaSeq (2x150 bp). As for the original processing: Demultiplexing of reads and collapsing into UMI consensus sequences were performed with MIGEC, and V(D)J alignment was carried out with MiXCR. Clonotypes responding to the vaccine were identified with edgeR on replicate PBMC samples, with the criteria of FDR below 0.01 and a log2 fold change above 5 up to day 15. Each bulk clonotype received a CD4 or CD8 identity based on whether the sequenced CD4 or CD8 repertoire contained that clonotype at higher abundance. TCRdb itself trimmed the public reads at Q25 with fastp, ran MiXCR and retained productive beta chains. Under each unique CDR3 protein, matching rows form one entry showing the most common genes and DNA. In this record, the V and J calls reflect TCRdb's handling and not the investigators' own analysis. In this sample the table shows approximately 250,000 distinct CDR3 sequences, approximately 6.3% of which occur a single time. 1.1% of the sample is in the top ten clones.

General conclusions and limits of the study: A small share of clonotypes occurred in both CD4 and CD8 compartments, likely arising from convergent recombination. The secondary T-cell response was found to be weaker but faster than the primary response, with a peak reached on day 5 rather than on day 15. FACS-sorted repertoires could contain abundant contaminating clonotypes from the bulk population, so computational filtering was required. The study included only a couple of donors, which limits how far the findings can be generalized. Most clones expanded after primary vaccination (96% of CD4 and roughly 90% of CD8) were re-detected after the booster, suggesting that broad memory maintenance occurred.

The chain links TRBV6-2 or TRBV6-3 with TRBJ2-2, with the D segment identity uncertain. This sequence originates from a young man who received the YFV17D yellow fever vaccine. Sequenced here: CD4+ T cells sorted from PBMCs, sampled on the day of the yellow fever booster vaccination. The CDR3 region: CASTSTPRANTGELFF. The nucleotide sequence reads as follows: TGTGCCAGCACCTCGACGCCCAGAGCGAACACCGGGGAGCTGTTTTTT.